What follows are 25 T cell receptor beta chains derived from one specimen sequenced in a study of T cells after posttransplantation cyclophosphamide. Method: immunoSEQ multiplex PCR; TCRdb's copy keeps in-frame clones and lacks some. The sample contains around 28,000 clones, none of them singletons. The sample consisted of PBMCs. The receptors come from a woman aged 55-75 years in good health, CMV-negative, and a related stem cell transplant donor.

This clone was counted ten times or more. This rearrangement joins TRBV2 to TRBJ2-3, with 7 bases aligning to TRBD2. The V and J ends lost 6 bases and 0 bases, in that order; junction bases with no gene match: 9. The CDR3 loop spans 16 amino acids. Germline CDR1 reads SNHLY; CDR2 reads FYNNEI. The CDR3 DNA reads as TGTGCCAGCAGCTTAACGGGACTACCTAGCACAGATACGCAGTATTTT. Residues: CASSLTGLPSTDTQYF.

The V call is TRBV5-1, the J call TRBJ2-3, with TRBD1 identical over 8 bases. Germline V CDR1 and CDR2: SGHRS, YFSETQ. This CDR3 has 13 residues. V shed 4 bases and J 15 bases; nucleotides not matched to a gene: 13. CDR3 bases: TGCGCCAGCAGCCAAAATGGAGGACAGGGATGCTATTTT. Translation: CASSQNGGQGCYF.

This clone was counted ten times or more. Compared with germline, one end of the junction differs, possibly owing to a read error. CDR3 in DNA: TGTGCCAGCACTGAACAGGGCCCCCAATATTCACCCCTCCACTTT. Amino acid sequence: CASTEQGPQYSPLHF. The rearrangement links TRBV2 to TRBJ1-6; perhaps TRBD1 as D (6 bases). There are 15 residues in the CDR3. Germline loops: CDR1 SNHLY, CDR2 FYNNEI.

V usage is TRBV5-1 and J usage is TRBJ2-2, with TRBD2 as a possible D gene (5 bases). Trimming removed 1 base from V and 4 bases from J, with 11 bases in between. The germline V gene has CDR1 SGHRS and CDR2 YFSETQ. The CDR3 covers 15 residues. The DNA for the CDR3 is TGCGCCAGCAGCTTGAGCCTAGCAACCACCGGGGAGCTGTTTTTT. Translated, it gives CASSLSLATTGELFF.

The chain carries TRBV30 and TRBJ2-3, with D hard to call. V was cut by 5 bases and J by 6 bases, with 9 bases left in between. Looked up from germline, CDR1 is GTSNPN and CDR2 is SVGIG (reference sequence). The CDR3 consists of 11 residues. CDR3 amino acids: CAWSLQDTQYF. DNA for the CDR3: TGTGCCTGGTCTCTTCAGGATACGCAGTATTTT.

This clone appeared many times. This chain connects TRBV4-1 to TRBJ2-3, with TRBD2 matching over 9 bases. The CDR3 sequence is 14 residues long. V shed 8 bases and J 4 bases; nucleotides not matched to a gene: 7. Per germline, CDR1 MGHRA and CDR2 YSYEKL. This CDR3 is CASVAGGKPDTQYF. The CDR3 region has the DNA TGCGCCAGCGTCGCGGGGGGGAAACCAGATACGCAGTATTTT.

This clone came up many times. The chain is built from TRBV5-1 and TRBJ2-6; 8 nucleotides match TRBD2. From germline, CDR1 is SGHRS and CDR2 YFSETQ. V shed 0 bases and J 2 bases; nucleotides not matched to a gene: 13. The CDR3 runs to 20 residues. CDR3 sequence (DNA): TGCGCCAGCAGCTTGGAAGTCCGGGCTAGCGGGCTTACTGGGGCCAACGTCCTGACTTTC. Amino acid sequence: CASSLEVRASGLTGANVLTF.

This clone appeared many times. In nucleotides, the CDR3 is TGTGCCAGCAGTTTATCACCGACAGGGACCAATCAGCCCCAGCATTTT. It is translated as CASSLSPTGTNQPQHF. The chain employs TRBV27 and TRBJ1-5; TRBD1 matches at 7 bases. The trim removed 0 bases at V and 3 bases at J, leaving 5 bases unmatched. From germline, CDR1 is MNHEY and CDR2 SMNVEV (reference sequence). This CDR3 has 16 residues.

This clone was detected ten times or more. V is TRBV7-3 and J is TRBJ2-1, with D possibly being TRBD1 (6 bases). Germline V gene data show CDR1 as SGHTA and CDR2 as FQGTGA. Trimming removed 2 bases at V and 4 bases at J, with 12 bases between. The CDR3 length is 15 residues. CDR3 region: CASSLGQPTYNEQFF. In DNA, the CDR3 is TGTGCCAGCAGCTTAGGACAGCCAACTTACAATGAGCAGTTCTTC.

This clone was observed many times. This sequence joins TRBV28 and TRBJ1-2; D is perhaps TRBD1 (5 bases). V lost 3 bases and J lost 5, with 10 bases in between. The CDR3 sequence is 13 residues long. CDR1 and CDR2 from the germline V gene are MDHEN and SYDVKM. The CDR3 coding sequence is TGTGCCAGCAGTTTCAGCGAGGGGTATGGCTACACCTTC. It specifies CASSFSEGYGYTF.

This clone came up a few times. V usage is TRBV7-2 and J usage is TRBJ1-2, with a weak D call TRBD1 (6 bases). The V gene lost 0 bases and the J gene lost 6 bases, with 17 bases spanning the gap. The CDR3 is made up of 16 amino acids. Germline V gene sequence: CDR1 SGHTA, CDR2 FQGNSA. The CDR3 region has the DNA TGTGCCAGCAGCTTAGCCCCTGCCCGGGACACAGATGGCTACACCTTC. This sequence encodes CASSLAPARDTDGYTF.

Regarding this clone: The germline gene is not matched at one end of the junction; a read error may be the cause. The chain's CDR3 is CATSDTRTSGSSNEQFF. DNA for the CDR3: TGTGCCACCAGTGATACCCGGACTAGCGGCTCCTCCAATGAGCAGTTCTTC. J is TRBJ2-1 and V is TRBV24-1; TRBD2 matches at 10 bases. The germline V gene encodes CDR1 KGHDR and CDR2 SFDVKD. CDR3 length: 17 amino acids.

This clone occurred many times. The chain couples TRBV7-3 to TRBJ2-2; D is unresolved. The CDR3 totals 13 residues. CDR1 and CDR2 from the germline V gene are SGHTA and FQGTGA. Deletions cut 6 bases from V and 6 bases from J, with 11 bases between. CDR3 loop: CASSSNLAGELFF. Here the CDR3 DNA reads TGTGCCAGCAGTTCAAACTTGGCCGGGGAGCTGTTTTTT. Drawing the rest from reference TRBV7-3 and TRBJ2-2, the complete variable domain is GAGVSQTPSNKVTEKGKYVELRCDPISGHTALYWYRQSLGQGPEFLIYFQGTGAADDSGLPNDRFFAVRPEGSVSTLKIQRTERGDSAVYLCASSSNLAGELFFGEGSRLTVL.

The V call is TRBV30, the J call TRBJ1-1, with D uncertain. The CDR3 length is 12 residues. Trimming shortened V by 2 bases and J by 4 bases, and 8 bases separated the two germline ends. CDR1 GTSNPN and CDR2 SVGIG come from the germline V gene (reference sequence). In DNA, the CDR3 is TGTGCCTGGAGTCCCACTTTCACTGAAGCTTTCTTT. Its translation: CAWSPTFTEAFF.

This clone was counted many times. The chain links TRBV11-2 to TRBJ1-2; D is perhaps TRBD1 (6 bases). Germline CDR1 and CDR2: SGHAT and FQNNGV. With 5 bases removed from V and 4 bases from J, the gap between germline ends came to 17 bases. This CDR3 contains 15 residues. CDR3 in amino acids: CASSPIQGKSYGYTF. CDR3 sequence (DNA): TGTGCCAGCAGCCCCATACAGGGAAAGAGCTATGGCTACACCTTC.

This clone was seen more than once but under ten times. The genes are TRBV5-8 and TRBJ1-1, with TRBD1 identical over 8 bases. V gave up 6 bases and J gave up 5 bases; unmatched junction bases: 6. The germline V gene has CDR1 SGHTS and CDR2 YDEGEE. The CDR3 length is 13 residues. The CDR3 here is CASIRQGRTEAFF. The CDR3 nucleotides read TGTGCCAGCATCCGACAGGGGAGGACTGAAGCTTTCTTT. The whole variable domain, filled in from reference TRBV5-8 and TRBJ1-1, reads EAGVTQSPTHLIKTRGQQATLRCSPISGHTSVYWYQQALGLGLQFLLWYDEGEERNRGNFPPRFSGRQFPNYSSELNVNALELEDSALYLCASIRQGRTEAFFGQGTRLTVV.

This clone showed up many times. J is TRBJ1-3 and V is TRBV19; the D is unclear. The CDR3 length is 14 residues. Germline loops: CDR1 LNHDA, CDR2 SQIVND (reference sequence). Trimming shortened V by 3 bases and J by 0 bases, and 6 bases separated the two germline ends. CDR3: CASSMQFSGNTIYF. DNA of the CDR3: TGTGCCAGTAGTATGCAGTTCTCTGGAAACACCATATATTTT. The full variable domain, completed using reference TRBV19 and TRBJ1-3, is DGGITQSPKYLFRKEGQNVTLSCEQNLNHDAMYWYRQDPGQGLRLIYYSQIVNDFQKGDIAEGYSVSREKKESFPLTVTSAQKNPTAFYLCASSMQFSGNTIYFGEGSWLTVV.

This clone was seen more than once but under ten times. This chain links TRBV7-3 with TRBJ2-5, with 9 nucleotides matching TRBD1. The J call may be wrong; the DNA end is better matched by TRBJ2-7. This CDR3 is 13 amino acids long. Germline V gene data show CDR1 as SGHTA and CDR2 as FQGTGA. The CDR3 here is CASSSTGGNEQYF. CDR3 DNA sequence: TGTGCCAGCAGCTCGACAGGGGGGAACGAGCAGTACTTC.

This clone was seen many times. CDR3 in amino acids: CATSRPQGITEAFF. The CDR3 region has the DNA TGTGCCACCAGCAGACCTCAGGGGATCACTGAAGCTTTCTTT. J is TRBJ1-1 and V is TRBV15; D might be TRBD1 (6 bases). V lost 2 bases, J lost 4 bases, and 11 bases lay in between. The CDR3 loop spans 14 amino acids. Germline V lookup: CDR1 LNHNV, CDR2 YYDKDF (reference sequence). The full variable domain, with the rest looked up from reference TRBV15 and TRBJ1-1, is DAMVIQNPRYQVTQFGKPVTLSCSQTLNHNVMYWYQQKSSQAPKLLFHYYDKDFNNEADTPDNFQSRRPNTSFCFLDIRSPGLGDTAMYLCATSRPQGITEAFFGQGTRLTVV.

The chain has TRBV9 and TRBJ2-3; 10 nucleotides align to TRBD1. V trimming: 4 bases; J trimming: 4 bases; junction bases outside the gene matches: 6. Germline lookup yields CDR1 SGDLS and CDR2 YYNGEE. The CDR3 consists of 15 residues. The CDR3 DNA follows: TGTGCCAGCAGCTCTTCCGGGACAGGGGCAGATACGCAGTATTTT. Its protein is CASSSSGTGADTQYF.

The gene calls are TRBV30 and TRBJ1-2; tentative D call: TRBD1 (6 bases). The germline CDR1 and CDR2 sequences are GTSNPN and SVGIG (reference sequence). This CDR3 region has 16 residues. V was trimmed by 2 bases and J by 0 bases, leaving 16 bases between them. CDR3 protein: CAWSRGGGAPNYGYTF. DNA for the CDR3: TGTGCCTGGAGTAGGGGAGGGGGGGCGCCTAACTATGGCTACACCTTC. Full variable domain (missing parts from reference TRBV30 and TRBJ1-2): SQTIHQWPATLVQPVGSPLSLECTVEGTSNPNLYWYRQAAGRGLQLLFYSVGIGQISSEVPQNLSASRPQDRQFILSSKKLLLSDSGFYLCAWSRGGGAPNYGYTFGSGTRLTVV.

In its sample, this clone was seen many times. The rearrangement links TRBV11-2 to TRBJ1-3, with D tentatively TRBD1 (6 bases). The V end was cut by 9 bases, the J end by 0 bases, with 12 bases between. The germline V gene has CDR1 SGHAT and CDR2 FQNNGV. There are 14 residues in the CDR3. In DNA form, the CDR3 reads TGTGCCAGTGGAGAACAGGGCTCTGGAAACACCATATATTTT. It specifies CASGEQGSGNTIYF.

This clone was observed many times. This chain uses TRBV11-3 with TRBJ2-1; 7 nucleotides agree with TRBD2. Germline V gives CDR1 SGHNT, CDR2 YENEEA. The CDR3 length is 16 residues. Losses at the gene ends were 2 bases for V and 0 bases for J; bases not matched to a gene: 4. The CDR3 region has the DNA TGTGCCAGCAGCTTATCTAGCGGTAGCTCCTACAATGAGCAGTTCTTC. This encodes CASSLSSGSSYNEQFF.

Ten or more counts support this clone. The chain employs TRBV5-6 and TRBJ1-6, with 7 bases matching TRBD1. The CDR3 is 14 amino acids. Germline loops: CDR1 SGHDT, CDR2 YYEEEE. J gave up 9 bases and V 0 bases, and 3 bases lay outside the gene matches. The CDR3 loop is CASSLVDRASPLHF. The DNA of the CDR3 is TGTGCCAGCAGCTTGGTCGACAGGGCTTCACCCCTCCACTTT. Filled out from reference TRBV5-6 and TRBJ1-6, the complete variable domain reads DAGVTQSPTHLIKTRGQQVTLRCSPKSGHDTVSWYQQALGQGPQFIFQYYEEEERQRGNFPDRFSGHQFPNYSSELNVNALLLGDSALYLCASSLVDRASPLHFGNGTRLTVT.

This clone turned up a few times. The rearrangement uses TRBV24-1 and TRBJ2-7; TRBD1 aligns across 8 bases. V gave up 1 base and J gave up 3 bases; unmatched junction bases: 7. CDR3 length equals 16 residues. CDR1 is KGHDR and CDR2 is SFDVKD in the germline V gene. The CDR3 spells CATSDFVQGADYEQYF. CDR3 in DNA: TGTGCCACCAGTGATTTCGTCCAGGGGGCGGACTACGAGCAGTACTTC.